A selection of T cell receptor beta chains follows, all from one sample in a study of blood T cell repertoires in COVID-19. Repertoires were generated with immunoSEQ multiplex PCR, while TCRdb's copy carries only in-frame clones and drops some. The profile shows 60,000 or so clones, 65% to 90% of them singletons. The specimen was peripheral blood. These receptors came from a human donor in a cohort sampled during active COVID-19. The CDR3 runs from the conserved cysteine through the conserved F or W. D genes are given only for firm matches. Clone size, where shown, is once, few, many, or a class for clones that have expanded.

V: TRBV6-5
D: TRBD2
size: .
J: TRBJ2-7
DNA: TGTGCCAGCAGTCAGCGGGGGGGCCCCTACGAGCAGTACTTC
CDR3: CASSQRGGPYEQYF

V: TRBV7-2
D: .
size: .
J: TRBJ1-1
DNA: TGTGCCAGCAGCCCCGGACTAACTCAAGGTGAAGCTTTCTTT
CDR3: CASSPGLTQGEAFF

V: TRBV7-2
D: .
size: .
J: TRBJ2-1
DNA: TGTGCCAGCAGCTTAGAGGACACCCGCTACAATGAGCAGTTCTTC
CDR3: CASSLEDTRYNEQFF

V: TRBV3-1/TRBV3-2
D: TRBD1
size: .
J: TRBJ1-1
DNA: TGTGCCAGCAGGTCAAACAGGGGGTGGAATCCTGAAGCTTTCTTT
CDR3: CASRSNRGWNPEAFF

V: TRBV5-1
D: TRBD2
size: once
J: TRBJ2-2
DNA: TGCGCCAGCAGCATAACTAGCGGGGGGTCCACCGGGGAGCTGTTTTTT
CDR3: CASSITSGGSTGELFF

V: TRBV7-2
D: .
size: .
J: TRBJ2-1
DNA: TGTGCCAGCAGGTCTTACAATGAGCAGTTCTTC
CDR3: CASRSYNEQFF

V: TRBV7-2
D: .
size: .
J: TRBJ2-5
DNA: TGTGCCAGCAGCTTTAGCGGAGAGACCCAGTACTTC
CDR3: CASSFSGETQYF

V: TRBV5-1
D: .
size: .
J: TRBJ2-5
DNA: TGCGCCAGCAGCTTGGCCAGGGAGACCCAGTACTTC
CDR3: CASSLARETQYF

V: TRBV6-2/TRBV6-3
D: TRBD1
size: .
J: TRBJ1-1
DNA: TGTGCCAGCAGTGACCCGGGACAGGGTACTGAAGCTTTCTTT
CDR3: CASSDPGQGTEAFF

V: TRBV10-3
D: .
size: .
J: TRBJ2-6
DNA: TGTGCCATCAGTGAGTCCAGGGGCTCTGGGGCCAACGTCCTGACTTTC
CDR3: CAISESRGSGANVLTF

V: TRBV9
D: TRBD2
size: few
J: TRBJ2-5
DNA: TGTGCCAGCAGCGTAGGGACTAGCGGGGGGGAGACCCAGTACTTC
CDR3: CASSVGTSGGETQYF

V: TRBV7-2
D: .
size: once
J: TRBJ2-5
DNA: TGTGCCAGCAGCTTATCCCCAGGGGAGACCCAGTACTTC
CDR3: CASSLSPGETQYF

V: TRBV6-5
D: TRBD2
size: once
J: TRBJ2-2
DNA: TGTGCCAGCAGGCCCCCCGGGGGGGCGAACGGGGAGCTGTTTTTT
CDR3: CASRPPGGANGELFF

V: TRBV19
D: .
size: .
J: TRBJ1-5
DNA: TGTGCCAGTAGTATCGGCAATCAGCCCCAGCATTTT
CDR3: CASSIGNQPQHF

V: TRBV6-2/TRBV6-3
D: TRBD1
size: .
J: TRBJ1-2
DNA: TGTGCCAGCAGTTACTCGAGGTCAGGGGGCCTCCGGAGCACCTTC
CDR3: CASSYSRSGGLRSTF

V: TRBV25-1
D: .
size: .
J: TRBJ2-2
DNA: TGTGCCAGCACATCAAACTTTTTCACCGGGGAGCTGTTTTTT
CDR3: CASTSNFFTGELFF

V: TRBV5-1
D: .
size: .
J: TRBJ2-2
DNA: TGCGCCAGCAACAAAGGAAGTACAGTGGATTCCGGGGAGCTGTTTTTT
CDR3: CASNKGSTVDSGELFF

V: TRBV4-3
D: .
size: .
J: TRBJ1-2
DNA: TGCGCCAGCAGCCAAGAAAACCGAGGCTATGGCTACACCTTC
CDR3: CASSQENRGYGYTF

V: TRBV4-3
D: .
size: .
J: TRBJ1-3
DNA: TGCGCCAGCAGCCAAGATCCGGGGGGAAGTTCATCTGGAAACACCATATATTTT
CDR3: CASSQDPGGSSSGNTIYF

V: TRBV7-2
D: .
size: .
J: TRBJ1-4
DNA: TGTGCCAGCAGCTTGGAGGGATATGAAAAACTGTTTTTT
CDR3: CASSLEGYEKLFF

V: TRBV27
D: .
size: .
J: TRBJ2-5
DNA: TGTGCCAGCAGACCCAGGGGCTCGGGGACCCAGTACTTC
CDR3: CASRPRGSGTQYF

V: TRBV5-4
D: TRBD2
size: .
J: TRBJ2-7
DNA: TGTGCCAGCAGCTCCAAGCGGGGGGACGAGCAGTACTTC
CDR3: CASSSKRGDEQYF